Listed here is a single T cell receptor (beta chain). TCRdb reprocessed the 5' RACE reads and reports one entry per CDR3 protein, with no DNA. This sample carries 200,000 to 250,000 distinct CDR3 sequences, with 1.6% going to the ten biggest clones. From germline, CDR1 is SGHRS and CDR2 YFSETQ. The CDR3 contains 13 residues. The data belong to a study of monozygotic twins with inflammatory bowel disease. The receptor's source is a human donor with ulcerative colitis or Crohn's disease, or a healthy co-twin of an affected twin (not recorded which). The sequencing sample was made of blood. The V and J genes are TRBV5-1 and TRBJ1-1. The chain's CDR3 is CASTSGVNTEAFF.